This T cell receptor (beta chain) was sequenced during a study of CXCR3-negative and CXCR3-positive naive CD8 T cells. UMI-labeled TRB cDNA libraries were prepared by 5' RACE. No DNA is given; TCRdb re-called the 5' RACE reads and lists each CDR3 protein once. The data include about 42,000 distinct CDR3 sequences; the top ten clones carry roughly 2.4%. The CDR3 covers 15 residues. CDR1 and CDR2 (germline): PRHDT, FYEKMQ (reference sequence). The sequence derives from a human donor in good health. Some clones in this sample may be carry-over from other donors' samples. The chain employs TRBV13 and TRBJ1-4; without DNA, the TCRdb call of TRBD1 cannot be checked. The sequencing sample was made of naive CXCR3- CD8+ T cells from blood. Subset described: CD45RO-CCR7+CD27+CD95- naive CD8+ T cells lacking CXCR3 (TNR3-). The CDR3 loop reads CASSDTGRRNEKLFF.